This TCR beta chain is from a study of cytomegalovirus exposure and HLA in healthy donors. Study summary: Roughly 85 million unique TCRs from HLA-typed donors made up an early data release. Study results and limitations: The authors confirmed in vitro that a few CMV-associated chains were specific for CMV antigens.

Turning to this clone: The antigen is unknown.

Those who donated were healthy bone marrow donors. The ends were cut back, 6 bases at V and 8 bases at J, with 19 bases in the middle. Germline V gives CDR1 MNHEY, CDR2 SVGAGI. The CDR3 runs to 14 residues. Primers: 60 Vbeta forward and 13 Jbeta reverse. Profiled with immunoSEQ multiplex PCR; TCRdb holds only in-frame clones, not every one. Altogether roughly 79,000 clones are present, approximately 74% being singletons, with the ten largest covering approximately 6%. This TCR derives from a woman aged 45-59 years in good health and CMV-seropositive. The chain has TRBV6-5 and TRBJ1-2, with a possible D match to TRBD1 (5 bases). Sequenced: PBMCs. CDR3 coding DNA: TGTGCCAGCAGACCCCCAGGGACTGGGGCGGGCTACACCTTC. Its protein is CASRPPGTGAGYTF.